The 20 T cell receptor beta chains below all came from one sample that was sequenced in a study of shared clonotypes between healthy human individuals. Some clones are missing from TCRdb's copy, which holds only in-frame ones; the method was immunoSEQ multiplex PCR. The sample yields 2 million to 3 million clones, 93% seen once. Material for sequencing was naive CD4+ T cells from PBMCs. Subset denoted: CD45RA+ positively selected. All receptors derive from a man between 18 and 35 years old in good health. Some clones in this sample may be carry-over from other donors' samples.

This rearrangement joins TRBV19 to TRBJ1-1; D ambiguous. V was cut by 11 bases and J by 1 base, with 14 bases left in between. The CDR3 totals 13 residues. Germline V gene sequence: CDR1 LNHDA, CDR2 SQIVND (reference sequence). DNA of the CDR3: TGTGCCGCCCTCGGCCCACGGAACACTGAAGCTTTCTTT. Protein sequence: CAALGPRNTEAFF.

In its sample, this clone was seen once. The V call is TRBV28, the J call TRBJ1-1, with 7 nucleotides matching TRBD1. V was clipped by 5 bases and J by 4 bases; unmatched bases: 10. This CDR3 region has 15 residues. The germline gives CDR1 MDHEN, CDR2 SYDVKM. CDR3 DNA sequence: TGTGCCAGCAGTAAACCGACAGGGAGGAGCACTGAAGCTTTCTTT. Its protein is CASSKPTGRSTEAFF.

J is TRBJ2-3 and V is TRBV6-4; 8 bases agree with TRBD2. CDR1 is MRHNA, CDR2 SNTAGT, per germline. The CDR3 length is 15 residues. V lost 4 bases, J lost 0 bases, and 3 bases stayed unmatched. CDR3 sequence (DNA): TGTGCCAGCAGTGTTAGCGGGGCTAGCACAGATACGCAGTATTTT. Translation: CASSVSGASTDTQYF.

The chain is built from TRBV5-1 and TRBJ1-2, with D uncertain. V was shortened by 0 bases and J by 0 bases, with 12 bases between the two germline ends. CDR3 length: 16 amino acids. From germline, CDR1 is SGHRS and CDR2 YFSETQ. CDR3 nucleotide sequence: TGCGCCAGCAGCTTGGTCTCTGGGCTCTCTAACTATGGCTACACCTTC. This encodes CASSLVSGLSNYGYTF.

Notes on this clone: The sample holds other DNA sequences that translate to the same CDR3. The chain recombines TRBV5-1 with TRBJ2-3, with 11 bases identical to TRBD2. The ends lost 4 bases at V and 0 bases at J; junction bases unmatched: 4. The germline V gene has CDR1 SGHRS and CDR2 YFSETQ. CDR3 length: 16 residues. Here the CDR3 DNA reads TGCGCCAGCAGCCCACGGACTAGCGGGAGCACAGATACGCAGTATTTT. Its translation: CASSPRTSGSTDTQYF.

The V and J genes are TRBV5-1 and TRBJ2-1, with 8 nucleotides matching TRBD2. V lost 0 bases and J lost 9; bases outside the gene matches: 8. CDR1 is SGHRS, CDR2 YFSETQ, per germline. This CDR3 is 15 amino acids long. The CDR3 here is CASSLVLAVGGEQFF. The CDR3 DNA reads TGCGCCAGCAGCTTGGTACTAGCGGTCGGAGGTGAGCAGTTCTTC.

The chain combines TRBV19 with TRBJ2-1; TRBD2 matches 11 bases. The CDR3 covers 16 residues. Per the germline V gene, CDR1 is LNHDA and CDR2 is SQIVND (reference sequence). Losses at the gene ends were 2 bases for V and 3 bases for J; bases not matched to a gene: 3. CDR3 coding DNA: TGTGCCAGTAGTATATCTCTAGCGGGGGGCTACAATGAGCAGTTCTTC. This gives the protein CASSISLAGGYNEQFF.

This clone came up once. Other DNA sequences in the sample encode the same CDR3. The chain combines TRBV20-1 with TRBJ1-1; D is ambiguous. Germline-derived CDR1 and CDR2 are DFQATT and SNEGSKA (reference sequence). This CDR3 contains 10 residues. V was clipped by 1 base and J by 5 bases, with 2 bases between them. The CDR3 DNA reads TGCAGTGCTAGAGGTACTGAAGCTTTCTTT. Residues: CSARGTEAFF.

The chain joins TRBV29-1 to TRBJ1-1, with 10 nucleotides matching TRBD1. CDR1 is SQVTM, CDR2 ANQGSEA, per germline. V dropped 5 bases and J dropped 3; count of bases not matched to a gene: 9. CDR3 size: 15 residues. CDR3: CSVQRLGQGYTEAFF. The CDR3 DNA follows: TGCAGCGTTCAGAGGCTGGGACAGGGGTACACTGAAGCTTTCTTT.

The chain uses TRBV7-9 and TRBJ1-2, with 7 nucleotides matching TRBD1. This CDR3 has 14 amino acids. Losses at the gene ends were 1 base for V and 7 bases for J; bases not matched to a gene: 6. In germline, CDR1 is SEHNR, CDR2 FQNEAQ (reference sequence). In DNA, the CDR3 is TGTGCCAGCAGCTTAGGACAGGGATCAGGTGGCTACACCTTC. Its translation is CASSLGQGSGGYTF.

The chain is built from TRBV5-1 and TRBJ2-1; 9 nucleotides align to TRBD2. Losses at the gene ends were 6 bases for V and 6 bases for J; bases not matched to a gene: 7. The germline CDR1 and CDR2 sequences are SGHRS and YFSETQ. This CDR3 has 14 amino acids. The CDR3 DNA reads TGCGCCAGCACGAAGCGGGAGGCGTTCAATGAGCAGTTCTTC. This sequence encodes CASTKREAFNEQFF. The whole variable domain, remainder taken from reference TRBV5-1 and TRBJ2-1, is KAGVTQTPRYLIKTRGQQVTLSCSPISGHRSVSWYQQTPGQGLQFLFEYFSETQRNKGNFPGRFSGRQFSNSRSEMNVSTLELGDSALYLCASTKREAFNEQFFGPGTRLTVL.

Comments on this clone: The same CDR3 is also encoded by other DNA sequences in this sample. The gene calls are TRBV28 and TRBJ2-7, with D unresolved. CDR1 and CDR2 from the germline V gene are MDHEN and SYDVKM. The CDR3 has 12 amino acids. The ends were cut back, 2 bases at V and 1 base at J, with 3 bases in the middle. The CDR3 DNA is TGTGCCAGCAGTTTAACTTCCTACGAGCAGTACTTC. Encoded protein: CASSLTSYEQYF.

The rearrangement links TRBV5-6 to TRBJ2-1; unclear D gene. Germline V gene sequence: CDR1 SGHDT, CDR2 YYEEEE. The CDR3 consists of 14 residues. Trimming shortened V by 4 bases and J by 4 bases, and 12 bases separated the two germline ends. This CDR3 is CASSPPDSYNEQFF. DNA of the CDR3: TGTGCCAGCAGCCCCCCTGACTCGTACAATGAGCAGTTCTTC.

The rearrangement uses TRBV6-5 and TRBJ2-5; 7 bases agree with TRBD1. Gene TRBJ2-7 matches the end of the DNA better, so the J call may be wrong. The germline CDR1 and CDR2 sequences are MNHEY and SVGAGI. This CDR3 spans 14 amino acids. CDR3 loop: CASTRQGGVNEQYF. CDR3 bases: TGTGCCAGCACCCGACAGGGTGGGGTGAACGAGCAGTACTTC.

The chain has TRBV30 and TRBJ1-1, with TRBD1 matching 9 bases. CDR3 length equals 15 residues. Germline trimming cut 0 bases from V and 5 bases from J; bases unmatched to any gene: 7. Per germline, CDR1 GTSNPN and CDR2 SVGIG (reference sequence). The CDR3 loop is CAWSVYRGQGTEAFF. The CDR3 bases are TGTGCCTGGAGTGTCTACAGGGGGCAGGGGACTGAAGCTTTCTTT.

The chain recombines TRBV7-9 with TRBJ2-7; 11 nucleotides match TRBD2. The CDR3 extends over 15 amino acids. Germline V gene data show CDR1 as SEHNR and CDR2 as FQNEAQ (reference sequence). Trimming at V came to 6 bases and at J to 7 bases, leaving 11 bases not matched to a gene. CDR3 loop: CASSSSGRTLREQYF. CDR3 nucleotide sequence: TGTGCCAGCAGTTCTAGCGGGAGGACCCTACGGGAGCAGTACTTC.

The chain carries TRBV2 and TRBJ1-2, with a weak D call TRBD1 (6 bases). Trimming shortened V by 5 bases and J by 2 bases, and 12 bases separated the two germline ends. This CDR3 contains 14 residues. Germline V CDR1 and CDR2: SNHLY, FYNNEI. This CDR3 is CASSPTTGNYGYTF. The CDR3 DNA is TGTGCCAGCAGTCCGACTACAGGGAACTATGGCTACACCTTC. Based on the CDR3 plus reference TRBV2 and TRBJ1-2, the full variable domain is EPEVTQTPSHQVTQMGQEVILRCVPISNHLYFYWYRQILGQKVEFLVSFYNNEISEKSEIFDDQFSVERPDGSNFTLKIRSTKLEDSAMYFCASSPTTGNYGYTFGSGTRLTVV.

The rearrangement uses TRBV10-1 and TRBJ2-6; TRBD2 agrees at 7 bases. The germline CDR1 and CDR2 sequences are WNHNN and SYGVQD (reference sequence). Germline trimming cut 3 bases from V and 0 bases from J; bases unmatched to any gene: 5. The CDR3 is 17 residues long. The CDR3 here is CASSDGGFGSGANVLTF. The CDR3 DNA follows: TGCGCCAGCAGTGACGGGGGGTTTGGCTCTGGGGCCAACGTCCTGACTTTC.

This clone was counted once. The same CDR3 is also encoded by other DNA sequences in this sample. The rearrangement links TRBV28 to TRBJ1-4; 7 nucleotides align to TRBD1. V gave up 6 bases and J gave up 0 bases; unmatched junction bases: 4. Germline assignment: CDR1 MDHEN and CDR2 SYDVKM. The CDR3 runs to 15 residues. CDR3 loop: CASRPGTATNEKLFF. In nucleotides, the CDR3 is TGTGCCAGCAGACCAGGGACAGCAACTAATGAAAAACTGTTTTTT.

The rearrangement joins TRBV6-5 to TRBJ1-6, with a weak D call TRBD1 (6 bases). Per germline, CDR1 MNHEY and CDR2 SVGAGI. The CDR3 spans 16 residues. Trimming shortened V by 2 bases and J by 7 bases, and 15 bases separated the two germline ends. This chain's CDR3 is CASSYVQGSSNSPLHF. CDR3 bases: TGTGCCAGCAGTTACGTACAGGGAAGTTCGAATTCACCCCTCCACTTT.